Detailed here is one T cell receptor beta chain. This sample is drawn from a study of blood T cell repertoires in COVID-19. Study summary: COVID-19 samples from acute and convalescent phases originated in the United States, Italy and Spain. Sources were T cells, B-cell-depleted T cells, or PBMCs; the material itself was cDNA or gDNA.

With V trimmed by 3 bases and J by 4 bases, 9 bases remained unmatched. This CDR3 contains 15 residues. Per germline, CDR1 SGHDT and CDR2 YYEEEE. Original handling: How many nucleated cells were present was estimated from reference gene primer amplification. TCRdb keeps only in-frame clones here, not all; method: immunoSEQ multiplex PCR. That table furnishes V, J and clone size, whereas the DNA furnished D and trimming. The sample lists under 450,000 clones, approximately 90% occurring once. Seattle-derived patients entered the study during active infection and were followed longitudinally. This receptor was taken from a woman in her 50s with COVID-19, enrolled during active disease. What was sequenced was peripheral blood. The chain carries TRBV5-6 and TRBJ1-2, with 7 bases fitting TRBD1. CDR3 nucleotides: TGTGCCAGCAGCTCTGTCACAGGGGTTGGCTATGGCTACACCTTC. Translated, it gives CASSSVTGVGYGYTF.